The 19 T cell receptor beta chains in this list originate from one sample, sequenced in a study of shared clonotypes between healthy human individuals. Sequencing was performed with immunoSEQ multiplex PCR; in TCRdb, only in-frame clones are kept and a portion is missing. In the table there are a few million clones, roughly 92% of which are singletons. Sequenced sample: naive CD4+ T cells sorted from blood. Documented subset: CD45RA+ positively selected. These receptors all stem from a man aged 18 to 30 in good health.

The chain employs TRBV5-1 and TRBJ1-2, with 10 bases identical to TRBD1. This CDR3 comprises 16 residues. The germline V gene encodes CDR1 SGHRS and CDR2 YFSETQ. The V segment lost 4 bases and the J segment 5 bases; nucleotides outside the gene matches: 11. CDR3 sequence (DNA): TGCGCCAGCAGCATAGCCGGGACAGGGGTTCTATATGGCTACACCTTC. Translated, it gives CASSIAGTGVLYGYTF.

Worth noting for this clone: The sample holds other DNA sequences that translate to the same CDR3. V is TRBV18 and J is TRBJ1-2; TRBD1 is a possible D gene (6 bases). CDR1 and CDR2 (germline): KGHSH, LQKENI. The CDR3 contains 13 residues. V dropped 5 bases and J dropped 3 bases, with 10 bases sitting between them. The CDR3 coding sequence is TGTGCCAGCTCAGGGGACACTGACTATGGCTACACCTTC. This sequence encodes CASSGDTDYGYTF.

The gene calls are TRBV7-8 and TRBJ2-3; D remains ambiguous. The CDR3 has 15 residues. V was pared by 0 bases and J by 6 bases, with 13 bases between. The germline CDR1 and CDR2 sequences are SGHVS and FQNEAQ. CDR3 region: CASSLAVTAIDTQYF. CDR3 coding DNA: TGTGCCAGCAGCTTAGCGGTGACTGCTATCGATACGCAGTATTTT.

This chain connects TRBV2 to TRBJ2-5, with D possibly being TRBD2 (5 bases). Germline CDR1 is SNHLY and CDR2 is FYNNEI. Trimming took off 5 bases at V and 4 bases at J, with 20 bases between the two ends. CDR3 length: 16 residues. The CDR3 coding sequence is TGTGCCAGCAGTCCTGAGGGATCAACCCCCCGAGAGACCCAGTACTTC. Translated, it gives CASSPEGSTPRETQYF.

V and J are TRBV28 and TRBJ1-3, with D unclear. Germline CDR1 reads MDHEN; CDR2 reads SYDVKM. Trimming took 5 bases from V and 9 from J, leaving 14 bases between them. The CDR3 extends over 13 amino acids. The CDR3 DNA reads TGTGCCAGCAGTCTCACCCCTGAGGGCACCATATATTTT. Encoded protein: CASSLTPEGTIYF.

The chain has TRBV11-2 and TRBJ2-7; D is possibly TRBD1 or TRBD2 (5 bases each). V was shortened by 5 bases and J by 3 bases, with 17 bases between the two germline ends. This CDR3 comprises 15 residues. Germline V gives CDR1 SGHAT, CDR2 FQNNGV. The CDR3 region is CASSHPGPVGYEQYF. CDR3 nucleotide sequence: TGTGCCAGCAGCCACCCGGGACCTGTGGGCTACGAGCAGTACTTC.

This chain uses TRBV28 with TRBJ1-5, with D hard to call. The CDR3 is 19 residues long. Looked up from germline, CDR1 is MDHEN and CDR2 is SYDVKM. Trimming took 5 bases from V and 2 from J, leaving 25 bases between them. The CDR3 DNA sequence: TGTGCCAGCAGTCCCCTTCGGGCAGGAAGAGGGCATGGCAATCAGCCCCAGCATTTT. It encodes CASSPLRAGRGHGNQPQHF. The full variable domain, with the rest looked up from reference TRBV28 and TRBJ1-5, is DVKVTQSSRYLVKRTGEKVFLECVQDMDHENMFWYRQDPGLGLRLIYFSYDVKMKEKGDIPEGYSVSREKKERFSLILESASTNQTSMYLCASSPLRAGRGHGNQPQHFGDGTRLSIL.

The chain joins TRBV6-5 to TRBJ2-7; TRBD2 matches at 10 bases. The CDR3 sequence is 15 residues long. Germline lookup yields CDR1 MNHEY and CDR2 SVGAGI. With V trimmed by 0 bases and J by 2 bases, 1 base remained unmatched. In DNA, the CDR3 is TGTGCCAGCAGTTACTCCGGGACTAGCGCCTACGAGCAGTACTTC. Protein sequence: CASSYSGTSAYEQYF.

Turning to this clone: Other DNA sequences within the sample encode an identical CDR3. This rearrangement joins TRBV4-1 to TRBJ2-3; D call uncertain. The V end was cut by 0 bases, the J end by 1 base, with 8 bases between. Germline V gene data show CDR1 as MGHRA and CDR2 as YSYEKL. This CDR3 region has 15 residues. The CDR3 nucleotides are TGCGCCAGCAGCCAAGATCCTGGGGGCACAGATACGCAGTATTTT. Translated, it gives CASSQDPGGTDTQYF.

CDR3 sequence reads: CASRQAGVNYNEQFF. The CDR3 nucleotides are TGTGCCAGCAGACAAGCGGGAGTAAATTACAATGAGCAGTTCTTC. This chain links TRBV6-1 with TRBJ2-1; 8 bases map to TRBD2. CDR3 size: 15 residues. Germline V gene data show CDR1 as MNHNS and CDR2 as SASEGT. The junction had 8 bases not matched to a gene; V was cut back by 6 bases and J by 4 bases.

V usage is TRBV11-3 and J usage is TRBJ2-1; D is possibly TRBD2 (5 bases). With 5 bases removed from V and 0 bases from J, the gap between germline ends came to 11 bases. Germline loops: CDR1 SGHNT, CDR2 YENEEA. CDR3 length: 15 residues. The CDR3 loop is CASSPTTSSYNEQFF. The CDR3 nucleotides are TGTGCCAGCAGCCCAACTACTAGCTCCTACAATGAGCAGTTCTTC. Drawing the rest from reference TRBV11-3 and TRBJ2-1, the complete variable domain is EAGVVQSPRYKIIEKKQPVAFWCNPISGHNTLYWYLQNLGQGPELLIRYENEEAVDDSQLPKDRFSAERLKGVDSTLKIQPAELGDSAVYLCASSPTTSSYNEQFFGPGTRLTVL.

This clone was counted a single time. The V call is TRBV5-1, the J call TRBJ2-7, with TRBD1 as a possible D gene (5 bases). The germline V gene has CDR1 SGHRS and CDR2 YFSETQ. The CDR3 has 13 amino acids. The V end lost 1 base, the J end lost 6 bases, and 11 bases lay between the germline ends. CDR3 amino acids: CASSLYQGPEQYF. The CDR3, as DNA: TGCGCCAGCAGCTTGTATCAGGGCCCCGAGCAGTACTTC.

The rearrangement joins TRBV20-1 to TRBJ2-5; D call uncertain. The J call is uncertain, as TRBJ2-7 better fits the DNA end. Looked up from germline, CDR1 is DFQATT and CDR2 is SNEGSKA (reference sequence). The CDR3 extends over 11 amino acids. CDR3 nucleotides: TGCAGTGCTAGCGATGAATACGAGCAGTACTTC. Translation: CSASDEYEQYF.

For this clone: A junction end diverges from the germline sequence, so it may reflect a read error. Distinct nucleotide sequences in the sample also encode this CDR3. The chain links TRBV6-5 to TRBJ1-6, with 7 bases fitting TRBD1. Per the germline V gene, CDR1 is MNHEY and CDR2 is SVGAGI. CDR3 length: 14 residues. The CDR3, as DNA: TGCGCCAGCAGGCCCAGGGGGAGTAATTCACCCCTCCACTTT. It specifies CASRPRGSNSPLHF.

The V gene is TRBV6-5, the J gene TRBJ2-1; D is unclear. The germline V and J ends were trimmed by 4 bases and 0 bases, with 10 bases remaining between them. The germline V gene has CDR1 MNHEY and CDR2 SVGAGI. The CDR3 contains 15 residues. CDR3 residues: CASSSSQLSYNEQFF. CDR3 nucleotide sequence: TGTGCCAGCAGTTCATCACAGCTCTCCTACAATGAGCAGTTCTTC.

The chain joins TRBV28 to TRBJ2-7; D unresolved. The germline V gene encodes CDR1 MDHEN and CDR2 SYDVKM. Trimming removed 6 bases from V and 3 bases from J, with 18 bases in between. CDR3 length equals 15 residues. The CDR3 DNA is TGTGCCAGCAGGACACAAGGAAGCGTCCTCTACGAGCAGTACTTC. Translated: CASRTQGSVLYEQYF.

The chain recombines TRBV19 with TRBJ2-1; 11 nucleotides line up with TRBD2. This CDR3 contains 15 residues. Per germline, CDR1 LNHDA and CDR2 SQIVND (reference sequence). The V segment lost 3 bases and the J segment 6 bases; nucleotides outside the gene matches: 4. The CDR3 loop is CASSMNSGRGNEQFF. In DNA, the CDR3 is TGTGCCAGTAGTATGAATAGCGGGAGGGGCAATGAGCAGTTCTTC.

The chain couples TRBV6-1 to TRBJ2-7; 11 nucleotides agree with TRBD2. J lost 0 bases, V lost 3 bases, and 4 bases had no gene match. The CDR3 runs to 16 residues. Looked up from germline, CDR1 is MNHNS and CDR2 is SASEGT. CDR3 loop: CASSERTSGSSYEQYF. CDR3 DNA sequence: TGTGCCAGCAGTGAGCGTACTAGCGGGAGCTCCTACGAGCAGTACTTC.

J is TRBJ1-3 and V is TRBV2, with 10 bases matching TRBD1. In germline, CDR1 is SNHLY, CDR2 FYNNEI. The CDR3 extends over 17 amino acids. The V segment lost 6 bases and the J segment 1 base; nucleotides outside the gene matches: 9. CDR3 sequence: CASRDRDRGWSGNTIYF. CDR3 bases: TGTGCCAGCAGGGACCGGGACAGGGGATGGTCTGGAAACACCATATATTTT.